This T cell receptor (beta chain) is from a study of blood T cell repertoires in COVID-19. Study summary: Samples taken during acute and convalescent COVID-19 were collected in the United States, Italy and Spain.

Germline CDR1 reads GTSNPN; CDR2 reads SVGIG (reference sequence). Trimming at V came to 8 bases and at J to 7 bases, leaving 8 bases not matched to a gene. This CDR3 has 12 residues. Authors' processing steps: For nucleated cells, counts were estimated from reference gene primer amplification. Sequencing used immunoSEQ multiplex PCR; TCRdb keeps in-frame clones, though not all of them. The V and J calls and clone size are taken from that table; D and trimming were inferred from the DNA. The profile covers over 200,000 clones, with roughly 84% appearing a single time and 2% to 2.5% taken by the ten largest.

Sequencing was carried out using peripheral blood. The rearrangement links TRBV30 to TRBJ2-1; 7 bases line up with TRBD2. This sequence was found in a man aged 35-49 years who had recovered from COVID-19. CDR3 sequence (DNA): TGTGCCCTGGGGAGGGATAGGAATGAGCAGTTCTTC. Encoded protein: CALGRDRNEQFF.